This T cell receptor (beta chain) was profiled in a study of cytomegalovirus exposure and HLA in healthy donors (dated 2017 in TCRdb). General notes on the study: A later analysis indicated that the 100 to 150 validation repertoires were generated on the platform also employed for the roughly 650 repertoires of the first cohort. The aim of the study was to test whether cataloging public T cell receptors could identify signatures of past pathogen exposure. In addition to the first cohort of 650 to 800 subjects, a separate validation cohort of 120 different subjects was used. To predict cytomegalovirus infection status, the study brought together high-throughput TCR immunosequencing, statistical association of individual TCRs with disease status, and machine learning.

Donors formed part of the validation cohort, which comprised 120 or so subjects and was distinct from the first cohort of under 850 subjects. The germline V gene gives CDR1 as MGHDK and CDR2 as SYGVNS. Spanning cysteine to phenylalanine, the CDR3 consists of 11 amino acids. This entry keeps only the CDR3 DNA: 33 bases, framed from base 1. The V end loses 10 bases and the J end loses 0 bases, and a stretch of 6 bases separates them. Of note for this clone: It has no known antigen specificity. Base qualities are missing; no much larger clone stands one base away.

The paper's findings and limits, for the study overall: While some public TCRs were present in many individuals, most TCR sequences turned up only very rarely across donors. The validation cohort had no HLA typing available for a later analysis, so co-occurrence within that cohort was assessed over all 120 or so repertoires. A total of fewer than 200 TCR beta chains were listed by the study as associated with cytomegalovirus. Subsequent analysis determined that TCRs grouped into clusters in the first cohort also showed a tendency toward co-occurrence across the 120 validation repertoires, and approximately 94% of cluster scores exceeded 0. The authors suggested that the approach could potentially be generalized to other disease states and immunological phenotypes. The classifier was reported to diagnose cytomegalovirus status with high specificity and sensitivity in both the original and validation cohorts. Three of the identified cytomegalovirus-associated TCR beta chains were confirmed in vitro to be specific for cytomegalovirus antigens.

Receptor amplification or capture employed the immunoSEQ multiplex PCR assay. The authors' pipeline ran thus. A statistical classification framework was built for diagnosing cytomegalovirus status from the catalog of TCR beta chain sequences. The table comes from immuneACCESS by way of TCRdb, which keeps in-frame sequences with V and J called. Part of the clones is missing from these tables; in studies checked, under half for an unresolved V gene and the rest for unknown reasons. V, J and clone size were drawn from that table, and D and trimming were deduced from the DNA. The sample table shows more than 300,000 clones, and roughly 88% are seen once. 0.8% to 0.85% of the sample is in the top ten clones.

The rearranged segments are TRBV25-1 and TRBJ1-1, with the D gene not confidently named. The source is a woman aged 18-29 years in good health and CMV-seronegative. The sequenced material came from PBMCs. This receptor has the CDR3 CATTMNTEAFF. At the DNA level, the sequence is TGTGCCACCACTATGAACACTGAAGCTTTCTTT. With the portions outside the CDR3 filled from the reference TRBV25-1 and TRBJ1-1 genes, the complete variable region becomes EADIYQTPRYLVIGTGKKITLECSQTMGHDKMYWYQQDPGMELHLIHYSYGVNSTEKGDLSSESTVSRIRTEHFPLTLESARPSHTSQYLCATTMNTEAFFGQGTRLTVV.